The rows below give T cell receptor beta chains drawn from one sample of a study of regulatory T cells in long-lasting Graves disease. TCRdb independently ran MiXCR on the multiplex PCR reads; one entry per CDR3 protein. The sample comprises about 660,000 distinct CDR3 sequences, around 30% of which are singletons, and 40% to 55% rests with the top ten. The material sequenced was peripheral blood mononuclear cells (PBMCs), taken when the disease was refractory, from a patient treated with antithyroid drugs. The receptor set was obtained from a female donor with Graves disease. CDR3s include the opening cysteine and the closing phenylalanine or tryptophan. A D gene is named only where the DNA matches it firmly. The listing skips clone size in some rows; elsewhere it reads once, few, many or a size class.

v_gene: TRBV10-3; d_gene: .; abundance: .; j_gene: TRBJ2-2; CDR3aa: CATRVTVANTGELFF; CDR3nt: TGTGCCACCAGGGTGACAGTCGCGAACACCGGGGAGCTGTTTTTT
v_gene: TRBV6-2/TRBV6-3; d_gene: TRBD1; abundance: .; j_gene: TRBJ2-2; CDR3aa: CASSERQGMAGELFF; CDR3nt: TGTGCCAGCAGTGAACGACAGGGGATGGCCGGGGAGCTGTTTTTT
v_gene: TRBV20-1; d_gene: TRBD2; abundance: .; j_gene: TRBJ2-7; CDR3aa: CSARDREGGPPYEQYF; CDR3nt: TGCAGTGCTAGAGATCGGGAGGGAGGGCCTCCCTACGAGCAGTACTTC
v_gene: TRBV7-2; d_gene: TRBD1; abundance: few; j_gene: TRBJ2-5; CDR3aa: CASSAPARTGKETQYF; CDR3nt: TGTGCCAGCAGCGCCCCAGCAAGGACAGGGAAAGAGACCCAGTACTTC
v_gene: TRBV6-9; d_gene: .; abundance: .; j_gene: TRBJ2-1; CDR3aa: CASSYSIGSGIYNEQFF; CDR3nt: TGTGCCAGCAGTTACTCCATCGGGTCAGGGATCTACAATGAGCAGTTCTTC
v_gene: TRBV9; d_gene: .; abundance: .; j_gene: TRBJ1-4; CDR3aa: CASSVGSRQLNEKLFF; CDR3nt: TGTGCCAGCAGCGTAGGTTCTCGGCAGCTAAATGAAAAACTGTTTTTT
v_gene: TRBV13; d_gene: TRBD1; abundance: .; j_gene: TRBJ1-6; CDR3aa: CASSPRPRQGNNSPLHF; CDR3nt: TGTGCCAGCAGCCCTCGGCCCCGACAGGGAAATAATTCACCCCTCCACTTT
v_gene: TRBV20-1; d_gene: .; abundance: .; j_gene: TRBJ2-7; CDR3aa: CSALMRETYEQYF; CDR3nt: TGCAGTGCTCTCATGAGGGAGACCTACGAGCAGTACTTC
v_gene: TRBV3-1; d_gene: .; abundance: .; j_gene: TRBJ2-7; CDR3aa: CASSATGTGLYEQYF; CDR3nt: TGTGCCAGCAGCGCCACCGGGACGGGACTGTACGAGCAGTACTTC
v_gene: TRBV29-1; d_gene: TRBD1; abundance: .; j_gene: TRBJ1-2; CDR3aa: CSVSRTGGLYGYTF; CDR3nt: TGCAGCGTTTCCCGGACAGGGGGCCTCTATGGCTACACCTTC
v_gene: TRBV15; d_gene: .; abundance: few; j_gene: TRBJ1-5; CDR3aa: CATAGAGNQPQHF; CDR3nt: TGTGCCACAGCGGGAGCGGGCAATCAGCCCCAGCATTTT
v_gene: TRBV5-1; d_gene: .; abundance: .; j_gene: TRBJ1-4; CDR3aa: CASTYGGSKKLFF; CDR3nt: TGCGCCAGCACCTACGGAGGGAGTAAAAAACTGTTTTTT
v_gene: TRBV27; d_gene: .; abundance: .; j_gene: TRBJ1-1; CDR3aa: CASSFTGPLDTEAFF; CDR3nt: TGTGCCAGCAGTTTCACGGGGCCCCTGGACACTGAAGCTTTCTTT
v_gene: TRBV6-2/TRBV6-3; d_gene: .; abundance: .; j_gene: TRBJ1-3; CDR3aa: CASSATWISGNTIYF; CDR3nt: TGTGCCAGCAGTGCCACGTGGATTAGTGGAAACACCATATATTTT
v_gene: TRBV4-1; d_gene: TRBD1; abundance: .; j_gene: TRBJ1-2; CDR3aa: CASSLRRQGSGYTF; CDR3nt: TGCGCCAGCAGCCTTAGAAGACAGGGTAGTGGCTACACCTTC
v_gene: TRBV27; d_gene: .; abundance: .; j_gene: TRBJ1-2; CDR3aa: CASSRFEGGDYGYTF; CDR3nt: TGTGCCAGCAGTCGTTTTGAGGGAGGGGACTATGGCTACACCTTC
v_gene: TRBV11-3; d_gene: .; abundance: many; j_gene: TRBJ2-5; CDR3aa: CASSSSGVETQYF; CDR3nt: TGTGCCAGCAGCTCATCCGGGGTAGAGACCCAGTACTTC
v_gene: TRBV6-5; d_gene: .; abundance: many; j_gene: TRBJ1-2; CDR3aa: CASSYHRDYDYTF; CDR3nt: TGTGCCAGCAGTTACCACAGGGACTATGACTACACCTTC
v_gene: TRBV12-3/TRBV12-4; d_gene: .; abundance: .; j_gene: TRBJ1-2; CDR3aa: CASSLWGAGYTF; CDR3nt: TGTGCCAGCAGTTTATGGGGAGCTGGCTACACCTTC
v_gene: TRBV5-1; d_gene: TRBD1; abundance: .; j_gene: TRBJ2-7; CDR3aa: CASSLADREQYF; CDR3nt: TGCGCCAGCAGCTTGGCGGACAGGGAGCAGTACTTC
v_gene: TRBV9; d_gene: .; abundance: few; j_gene: TRBJ1-2; CDR3aa: CASSERAGGGYTF; CDR3nt: TGTGCCAGCAGCGAGCGGGCCGGGGGAGGCTACACCTTC
v_gene: TRBV18; d_gene: .; abundance: .; j_gene: TRBJ1-2; CDR3aa: CASSPPPGRYGYTF; CDR3nt: TGTGCCAGCTCACCCCCCCCGGGGAGATATGGCTACACCTTC